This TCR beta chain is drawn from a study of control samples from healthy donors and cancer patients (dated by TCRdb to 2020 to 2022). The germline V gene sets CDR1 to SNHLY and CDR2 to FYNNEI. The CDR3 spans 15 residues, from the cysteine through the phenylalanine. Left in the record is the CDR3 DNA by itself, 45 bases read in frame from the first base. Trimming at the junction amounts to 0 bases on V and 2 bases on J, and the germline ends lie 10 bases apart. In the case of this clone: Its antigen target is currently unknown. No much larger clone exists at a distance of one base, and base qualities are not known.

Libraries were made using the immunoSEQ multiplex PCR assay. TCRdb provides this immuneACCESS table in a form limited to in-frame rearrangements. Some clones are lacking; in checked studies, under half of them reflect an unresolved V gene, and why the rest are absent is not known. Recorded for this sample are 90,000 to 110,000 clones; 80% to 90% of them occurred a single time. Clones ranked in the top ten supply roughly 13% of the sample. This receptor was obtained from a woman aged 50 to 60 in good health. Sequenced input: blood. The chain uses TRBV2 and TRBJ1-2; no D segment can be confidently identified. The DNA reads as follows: TGTGCCAGCAGTGAAGCGTATTGGTTGAACTATGGCTACACCTTC. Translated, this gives CASSEAYWLNYGYTF.